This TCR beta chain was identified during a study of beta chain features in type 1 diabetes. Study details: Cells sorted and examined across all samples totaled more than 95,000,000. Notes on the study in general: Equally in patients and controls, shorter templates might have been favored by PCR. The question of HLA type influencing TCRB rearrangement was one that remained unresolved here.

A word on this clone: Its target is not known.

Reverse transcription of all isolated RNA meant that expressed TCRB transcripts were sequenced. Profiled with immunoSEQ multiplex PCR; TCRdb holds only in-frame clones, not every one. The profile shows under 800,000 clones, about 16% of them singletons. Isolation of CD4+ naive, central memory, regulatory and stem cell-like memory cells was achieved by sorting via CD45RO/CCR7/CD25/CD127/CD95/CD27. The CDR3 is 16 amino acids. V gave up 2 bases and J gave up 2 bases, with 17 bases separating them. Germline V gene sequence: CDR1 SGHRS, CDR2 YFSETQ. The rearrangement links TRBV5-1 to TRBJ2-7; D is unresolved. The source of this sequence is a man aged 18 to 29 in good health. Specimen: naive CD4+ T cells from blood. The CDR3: CASSLGPTSPPYEQYF. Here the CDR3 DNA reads TGCGCCAGCAGCTTAGGCCCGACAAGCCCTCCCTACGAGCAGTACTTC.